This T cell receptor (beta chain) stems from a study of cytomegalovirus exposure and HLA in healthy donors. The overall study: The roughly 120 validation repertoires were reported in a later analysis to have been generated on the same platform as the 666 first-cohort repertoires. General observations from the study: Associated with cytomegalovirus, according to the listing, were 150 to 200 TCR beta chains.

TCRdb's table, derived via immunoSEQ multiplex PCR, lists solely in-frame clones and lacks some. The data contain about 190,000 clones, roughly 84% of them singletons. For this clone: What it recognizes is unknown.

Sequenced material: PBMCs. This TCR derives from a man aged 18 to 35 in good health and CMV-seropositive.

CDR3 sequence (DNA): TGTGCCAGCGGACCTCGGGGGACGACTAACTATGGCTACACCTTC. Translated, it gives CASGPRGTTNYGYTF. J is TRBJ1-2 and V is TRBV5-4; D might be TRBD1 (5 bases). Germline V CDR1 and CDR2: SGHNT, YYREEE (reference sequence). The V and J ends lost 7 bases and 0 bases respectively, with 16 bases between them. This CDR3 has 15 amino acids.